This T cell receptor (beta chain) was captured by sequencing in a study of blood T cell repertoires in COVID-19. Measured with immunoSEQ multiplex PCR; TCRdb has only the in-frame clones, and not every one. Of 65,000 to 95,000 clones in the sample, 80% were seen once. The CDR3 is 15 amino acids. Germline V CDR1 and CDR2: SQVTM, ANQGSEA. The V segment lost 4 bases and the J segment 4 bases; nucleotides outside the gene matches: 9. This clonotype was sampled from a woman aged 40-49 years with active or convalescent COVID-19. The sample comprised peripheral blood. The chain has TRBV29-1 and TRBJ2-1; 8 bases agree with TRBD2. The CDR3 spells CSVGGGQREYNEQFF. As DNA, the CDR3 is TGCAGCGTTGGGGGAGGCCAGCGGGAGTACAATGAGCAGTTCTTC.